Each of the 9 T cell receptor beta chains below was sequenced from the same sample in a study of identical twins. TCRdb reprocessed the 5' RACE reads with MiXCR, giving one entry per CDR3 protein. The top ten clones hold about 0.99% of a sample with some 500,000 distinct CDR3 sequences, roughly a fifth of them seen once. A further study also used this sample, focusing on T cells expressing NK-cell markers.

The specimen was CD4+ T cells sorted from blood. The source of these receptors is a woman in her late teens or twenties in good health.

The CDR3 DNA follows: TGCGCCAGCAGCTTCCAGGTCGGCTACGAGCAGTACTTC. Residues: CASSFQVGYEQYF. The V and J genes are TRBV5-1 and TRBJ2-7, with D unresolved. This CDR3 is built from 13 residues. Trimming took 2 bases from V and 3 from J, leaving 9 bases between them. Per germline, CDR1 SGHRS and CDR2 YFSETQ.

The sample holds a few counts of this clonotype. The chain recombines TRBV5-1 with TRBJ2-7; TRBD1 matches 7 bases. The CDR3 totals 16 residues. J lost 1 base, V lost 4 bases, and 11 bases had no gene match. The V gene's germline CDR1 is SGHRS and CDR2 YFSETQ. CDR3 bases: TGCGCCAGCAGCACAGATATAGGGACAGCGTCCTACGAGCAGTACTTC. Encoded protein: CASSTDIGTASYEQYF. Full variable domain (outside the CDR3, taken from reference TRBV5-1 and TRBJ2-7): KAGVTQTPRYLIKTRGQQVTLSCSPISGHRSVSWYQQTPGQGLQFLFEYFSETQRNKGNFPGRFSGRQFSNSRSEMNVSTLELGDSALYLCASSTDIGTASYEQYFGPGTRLTVT.

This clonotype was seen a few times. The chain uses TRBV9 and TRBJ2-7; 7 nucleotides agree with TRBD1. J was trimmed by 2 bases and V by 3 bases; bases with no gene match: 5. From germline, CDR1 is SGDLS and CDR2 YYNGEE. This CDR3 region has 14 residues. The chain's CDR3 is CASSARQGAYEQYF. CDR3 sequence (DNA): TGTGCCAGCAGCGCCCGACAGGGAGCCTACGAGCAGTACTTC. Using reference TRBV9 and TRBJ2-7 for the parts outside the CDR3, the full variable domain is DSGVTQTPKHLITATGQRVTLRCSPRSGDLSVYWYQQSLDQGLQFLIQYYNGEERAKGNILERFSAQQFPDLHSELNLSSLELGDSALYFCASSARQGAYEQYFGPGTRLTVT.

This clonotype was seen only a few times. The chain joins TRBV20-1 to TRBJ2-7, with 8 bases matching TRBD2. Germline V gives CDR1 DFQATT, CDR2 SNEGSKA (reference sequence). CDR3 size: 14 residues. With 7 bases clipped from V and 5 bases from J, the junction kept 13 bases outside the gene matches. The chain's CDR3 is CSGRVGGRTHEQYF. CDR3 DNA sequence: TGCAGTGGCCGTGTCGGCGGGAGGACCCACGAGCAGTACTTC.

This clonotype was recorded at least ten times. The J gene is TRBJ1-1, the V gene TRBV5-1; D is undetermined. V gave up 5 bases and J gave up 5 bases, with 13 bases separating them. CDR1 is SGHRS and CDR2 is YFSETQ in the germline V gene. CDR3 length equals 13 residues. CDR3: CASRPPPFTEAFF. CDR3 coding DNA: TGCGCCAGCAGACCTCCCCCGTTTACTGAAGCTTTCTTT.

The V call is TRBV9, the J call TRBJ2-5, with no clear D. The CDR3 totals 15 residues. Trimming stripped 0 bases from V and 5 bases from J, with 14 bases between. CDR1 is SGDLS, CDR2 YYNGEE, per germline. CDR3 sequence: CASSVGGPTKETQYF. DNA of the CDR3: TGTGCCAGCAGCGTAGGTGGACCCACGAAGGAGACCCAGTACTTC.

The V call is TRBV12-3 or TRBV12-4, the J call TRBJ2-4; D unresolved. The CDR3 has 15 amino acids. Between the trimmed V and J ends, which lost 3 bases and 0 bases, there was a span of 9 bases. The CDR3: CASSFHGLAKNIQYF. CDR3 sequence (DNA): TGTGCCAGCAGTTTCCACGGGTTAGCCAAAAACATTCAGTACTTC.

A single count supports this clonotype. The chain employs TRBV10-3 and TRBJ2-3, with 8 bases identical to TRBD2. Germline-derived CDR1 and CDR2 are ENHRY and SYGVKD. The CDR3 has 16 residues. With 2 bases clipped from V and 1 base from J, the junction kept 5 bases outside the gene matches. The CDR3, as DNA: TGTGCCATCAGTGAGGCCGCGGGGGGCGGCACAGATACGCAGTATTTT. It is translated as CAISEAAGGGTDTQYF.

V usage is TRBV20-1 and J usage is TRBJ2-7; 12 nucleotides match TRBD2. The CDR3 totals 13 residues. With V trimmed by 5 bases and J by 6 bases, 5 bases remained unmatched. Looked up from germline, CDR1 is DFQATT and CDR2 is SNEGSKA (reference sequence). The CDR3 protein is CSARLAGVPEQYF. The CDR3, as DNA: TGCAGTGCTCGACTAGCGGGAGTACCCGAGCAGTACTTC.